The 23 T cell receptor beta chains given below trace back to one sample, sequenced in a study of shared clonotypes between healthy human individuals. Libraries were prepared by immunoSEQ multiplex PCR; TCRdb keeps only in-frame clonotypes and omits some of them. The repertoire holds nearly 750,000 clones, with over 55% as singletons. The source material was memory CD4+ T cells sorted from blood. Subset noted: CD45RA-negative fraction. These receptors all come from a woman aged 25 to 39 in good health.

CDR3 in DNA: TGTGCCAGTTCCCAGCGGGAGTCCTCCTACGAGCAGTACTTC. This gives the protein CASSQRESSYEQYF. The chain links TRBV19 to TRBJ2-7; 8 bases fit TRBD2. The CDR3 length is 14 residues. With 8 bases clipped from V and 0 bases from J, the junction kept 6 bases outside the gene matches. Looked up from germline, CDR1 is LNHDA and CDR2 is SQIVND (reference sequence).

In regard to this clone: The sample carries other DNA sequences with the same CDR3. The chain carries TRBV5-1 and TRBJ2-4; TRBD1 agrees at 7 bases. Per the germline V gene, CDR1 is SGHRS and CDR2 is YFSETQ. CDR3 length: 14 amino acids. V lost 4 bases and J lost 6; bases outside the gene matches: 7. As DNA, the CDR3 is TGCGCCAGCAGCCCCGGGACAGAATTAAACATTCAGTACTTC. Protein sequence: CASSPGTELNIQYF. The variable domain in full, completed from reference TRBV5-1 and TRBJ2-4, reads KAGVTQTPRYLIKTRGQQVTLSCSPISGHRSVSWYQQTPGQGLQFLFEYFSETQRNKGNFPGRFSGRQFSNSRSEMNVSTLELGDSALYLCASSPGTELNIQYFGAGTRLSVL.

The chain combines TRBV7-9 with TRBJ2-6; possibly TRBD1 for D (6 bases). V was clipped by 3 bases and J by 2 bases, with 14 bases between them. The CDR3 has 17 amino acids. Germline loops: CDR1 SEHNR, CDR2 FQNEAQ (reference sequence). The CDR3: CASSLYRGWPGANVLTF. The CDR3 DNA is TGTGCCAGCAGCTTGTATAGGGGGTGGCCTGGGGCCAACGTCCTGACTTTC.

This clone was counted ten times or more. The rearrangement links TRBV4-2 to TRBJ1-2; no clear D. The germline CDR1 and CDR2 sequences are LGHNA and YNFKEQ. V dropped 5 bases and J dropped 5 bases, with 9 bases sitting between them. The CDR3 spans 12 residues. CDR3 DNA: TGTGCCAGCAGCTTGCGGGGATATGGCTACACCTTC. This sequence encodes CASSLRGYGYTF.

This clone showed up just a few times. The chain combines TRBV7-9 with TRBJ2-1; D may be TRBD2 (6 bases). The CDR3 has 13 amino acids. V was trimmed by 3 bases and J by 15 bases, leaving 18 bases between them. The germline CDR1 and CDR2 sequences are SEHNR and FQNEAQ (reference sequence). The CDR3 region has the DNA TGTGCCAGCAGCTTCGGGACTCTAAGACGTCGGTTCTTC. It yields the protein CASSFGTLRRRFF.

The CDR3 bases are TGTGCCAGCTCACTCAACCAGGGGGCGAACTATGGCTACACCTTC. Its translation: CASSLNQGANYGYTF. The V call is TRBV18, the J call TRBJ1-2; TRBD1 aligns across 8 bases. This CDR3 has 15 residues. V dropped 4 bases and J dropped 2; count of bases not matched to a gene: 6. The germline V gene has CDR1 KGHSH and CDR2 LQKENI.

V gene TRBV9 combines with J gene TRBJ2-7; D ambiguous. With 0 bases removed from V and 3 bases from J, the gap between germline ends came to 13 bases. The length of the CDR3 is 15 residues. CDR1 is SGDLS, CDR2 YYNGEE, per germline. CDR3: CASSVGLEVIYEQYF. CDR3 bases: TGTGCCAGCAGCGTAGGGCTAGAGGTGATCTACGAGCAGTACTTC.

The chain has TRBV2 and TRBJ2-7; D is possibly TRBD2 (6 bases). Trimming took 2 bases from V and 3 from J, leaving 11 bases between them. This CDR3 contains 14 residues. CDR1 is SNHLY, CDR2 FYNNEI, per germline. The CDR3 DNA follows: TGTGCCAGCAGTGAACCCGGGAGCCACTACGAGCAGTACTTC. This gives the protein CASSEPGSHYEQYF.

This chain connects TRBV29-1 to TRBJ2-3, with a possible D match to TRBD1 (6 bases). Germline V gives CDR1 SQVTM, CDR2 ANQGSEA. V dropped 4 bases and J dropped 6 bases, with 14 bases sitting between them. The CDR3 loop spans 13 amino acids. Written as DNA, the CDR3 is TGCAGCGTTGCTTACAGGGTATCCGATACGCAGTATTTT. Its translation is CSVAYRVSDTQYF.

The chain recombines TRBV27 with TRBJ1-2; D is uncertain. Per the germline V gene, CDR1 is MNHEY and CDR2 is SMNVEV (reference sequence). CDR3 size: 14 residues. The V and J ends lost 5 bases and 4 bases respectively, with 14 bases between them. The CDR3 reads CASSKSEEGYGYTF. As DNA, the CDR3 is TGTGCCAGCAGTAAATCCGAGGAGGGCTATGGCTACACCTTC.

The CDR3: CASSGQGLPNTEAFF. DNA for the CDR3: TGTGCCAGCAGCGGACAGGGGCTACCGAACACTGAAGCTTTCTTT. The chain couples TRBV7-9 to TRBJ1-1, with 9 positions matching TRBD1. The germline V gene encodes CDR1 SEHNR and CDR2 FQNEAQ (reference sequence). The CDR3 has 15 residues. J lost 1 base, V lost 5 bases, and 5 bases had no gene match. Full variable domain (rest looked up from reference TRBV7-9 and TRBJ1-1): DTGVSQNPRHKITKRGQNVTFRCDPISEHNRLYWYRQTLGQGPEFLTYFQNEAQLEKSRLLSDRFSAERPKGSFSTLEIQRTEQGDSAMYLCASSGQGLPNTEAFFGQGTRLTVV.

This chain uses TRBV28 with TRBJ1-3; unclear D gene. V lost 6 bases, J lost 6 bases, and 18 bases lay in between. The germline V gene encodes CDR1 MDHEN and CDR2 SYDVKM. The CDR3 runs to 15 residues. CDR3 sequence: CASRTPGDGVNTIYF. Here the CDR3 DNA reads TGTGCCAGCAGAACTCCGGGCGACGGGGTAAACACCATATATTTT.

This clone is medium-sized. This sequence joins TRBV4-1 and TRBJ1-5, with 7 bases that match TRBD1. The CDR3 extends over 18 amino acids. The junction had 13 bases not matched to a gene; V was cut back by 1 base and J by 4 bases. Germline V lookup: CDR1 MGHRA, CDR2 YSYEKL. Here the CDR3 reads CASSQVRLGTETNQPQHF. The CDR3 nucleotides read TGCGCCAGCAGCCAAGTCCGACTCGGGACAGAAACAAATCAGCCCCAGCATTTT.

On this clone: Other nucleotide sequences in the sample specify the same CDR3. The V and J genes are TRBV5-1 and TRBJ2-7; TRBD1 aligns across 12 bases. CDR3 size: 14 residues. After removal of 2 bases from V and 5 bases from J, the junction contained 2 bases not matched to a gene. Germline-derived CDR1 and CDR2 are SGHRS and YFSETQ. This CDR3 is CASSFGTGGNEQYF. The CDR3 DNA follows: TGCGCCAGCAGCTTCGGGACAGGGGGCAACGAGCAGTACTTC.

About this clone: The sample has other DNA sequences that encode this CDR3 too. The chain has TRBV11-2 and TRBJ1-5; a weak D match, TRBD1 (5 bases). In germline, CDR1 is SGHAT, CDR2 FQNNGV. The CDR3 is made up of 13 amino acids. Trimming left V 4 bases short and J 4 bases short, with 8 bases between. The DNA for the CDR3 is TGTGCCAGCAGCTCGCAGGGAAATCAGCCCCAGCATTTT. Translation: CASSSQGNQPQHF. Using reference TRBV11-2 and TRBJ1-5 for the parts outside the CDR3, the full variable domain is EAGVAQSPRYKIIEKRQSVAFWCNPISGHATLYWYQQILGQGPKLLIQFQNNGVVDDSQLPKDRFSAERLKGVDSTLKIQPAKLEDSAVYLCASSSQGNQPQHFGDGTRLSIL.

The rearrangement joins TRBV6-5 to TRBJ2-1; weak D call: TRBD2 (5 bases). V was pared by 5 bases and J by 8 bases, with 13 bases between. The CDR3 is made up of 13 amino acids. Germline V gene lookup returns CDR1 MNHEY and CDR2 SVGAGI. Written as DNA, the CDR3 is TGTGCCAGCAGTCGGGAAACTAGATATGAGCAGTTCTTC. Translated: CASSRETRYEQFF.

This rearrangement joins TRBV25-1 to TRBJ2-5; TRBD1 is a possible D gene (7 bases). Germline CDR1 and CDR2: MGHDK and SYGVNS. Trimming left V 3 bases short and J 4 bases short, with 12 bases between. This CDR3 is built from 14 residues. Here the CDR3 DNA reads TGTGCCAGCAGTGACGGAGGGGGCGGAGAGACCCAGTACTTC. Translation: CASSDGGGGETQYF.

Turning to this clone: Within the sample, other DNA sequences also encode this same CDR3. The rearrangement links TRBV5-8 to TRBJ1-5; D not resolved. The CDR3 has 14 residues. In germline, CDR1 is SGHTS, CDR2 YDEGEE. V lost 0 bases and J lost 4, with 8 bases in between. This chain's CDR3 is CASSLGHSNQPQHF. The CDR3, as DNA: TGTGCCAGCAGCTTGGGGCACTCTAATCAGCCCCAGCATTTT.

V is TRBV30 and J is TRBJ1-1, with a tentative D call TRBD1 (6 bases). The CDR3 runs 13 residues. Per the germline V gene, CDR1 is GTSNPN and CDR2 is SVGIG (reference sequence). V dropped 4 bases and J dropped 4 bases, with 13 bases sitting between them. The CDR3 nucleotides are TGTGCCTGGAAAAGGGGGACGGCCACTGAAGCTTTCTTT. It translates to CAWKRGTATEAFF.

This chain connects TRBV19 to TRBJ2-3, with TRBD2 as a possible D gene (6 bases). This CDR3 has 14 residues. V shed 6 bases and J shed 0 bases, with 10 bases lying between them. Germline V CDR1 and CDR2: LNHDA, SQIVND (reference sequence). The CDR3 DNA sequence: TGTGCCAGTAGGGTGGGGGGTAGCACAGATACGCAGTATTTT. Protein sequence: CASRVGGSTDTQYF.

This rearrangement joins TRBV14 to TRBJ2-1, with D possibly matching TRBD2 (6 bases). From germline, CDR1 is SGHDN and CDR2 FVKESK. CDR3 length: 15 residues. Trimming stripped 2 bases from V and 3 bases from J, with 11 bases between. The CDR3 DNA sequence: TGTGCCAGCAGCCAAATACGGGGGTACTACAATGAGCAGTTCTTC. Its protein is CASSQIRGYYNEQFF. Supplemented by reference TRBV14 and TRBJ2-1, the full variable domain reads EAGVTQFPSHSVIEKGQTVTLRCDPISGHDNLYWYRRVMGKEIKFLLHFVKESKQDESGMPNNRFLAERTGGTYSTLKVQPAELEDSGVYFCASSQIRGYYNEQFFGPGTRLTVL.

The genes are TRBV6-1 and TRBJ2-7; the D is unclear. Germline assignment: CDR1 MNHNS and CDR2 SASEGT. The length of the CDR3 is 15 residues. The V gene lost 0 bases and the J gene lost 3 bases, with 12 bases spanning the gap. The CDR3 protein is CASSEALMGIYEQYF. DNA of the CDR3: TGTGCCAGCAGTGAAGCGCTTATGGGGATCTACGAGCAGTACTTC.

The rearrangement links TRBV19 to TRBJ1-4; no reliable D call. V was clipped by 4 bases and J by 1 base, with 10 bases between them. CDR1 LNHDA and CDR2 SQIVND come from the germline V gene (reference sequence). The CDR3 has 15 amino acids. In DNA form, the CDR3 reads TGTGCCAGTAGTAAGGTACGGGGAACTAATGAAAAACTGTTTTTT. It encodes CASSKVRGTNEKLFF.